The 17 T cell receptor beta chains given below trace back to one sample, sequenced in a study of beta chain features in type 1 diabetes. General observations from the study: Shortening of TCRB CDR3s, moderate but significant, appeared in all four CD4+ subsets of Type 1 diabetes patients.

Antigens of these TCRs are unknown. Every isolated RNA sample was fully reverse transcribed, so sequencing captured expressed TCRB transcripts. Profiling relied on immunoSEQ multiplex PCR, and the TCRdb table lists in-frame clones only, not all of them. The sample has more than 550,000 clones; about 14% are singletons. Sequencing was done on a sample of naive CD4+ T cells from blood. The receptors were gathered from a man between 18 and 29 years old with type 1 diabetes.

This rearrangement joins TRBV16 to TRBJ2-3; perhaps TRBD2 as D (5 bases). The CDR3 has 15 amino acids. Trimming shortened V by 4 bases and J by 0 bases, and 11 bases separated the two germline ends. In germline, CDR1 is KGHSY, CDR2 FQNENV. For the CDR3, the DNA is TGTGCCAGCAGCCGAGAAGCGGCTAGCACAGATACGCAGTATTTT. Protein product: CASSREAASTDTQYF.

In this sample, this clone turned up a few times. The V gene is TRBV29-1, the J gene TRBJ2-1; 12 bases line up with TRBD2. The V gene end was trimmed by 4 bases and the J gene end by 8 bases; junction bases not matched to a gene: 9. CDR3 length: 15 amino acids. Germline CDR1 is SQVTM and CDR2 is ANQGSEA. CDR3 nucleotide sequence: TGCAGCGTTGGGTTGACTAGCGGGGGCTTGGATGAGCAGTTCTTC. It encodes CSVGLTSGGLDEQFF.

The chain joins TRBV5-1 to TRBJ2-7; TRBD1 agrees at 7 bases. Germline-derived CDR1 and CDR2 are SGHRS and YFSETQ. Unmatched junction bases numbered 6, after V lost 0 bases and J lost 0 bases. CDR3 size: 16 residues. CDR3 bases: TGCGCCAGCAGCTTGGGGAAGACAGGGAGCTCCTACGAGCAGTACTTC. It codes for CASSLGKTGSSYEQYF.

This clone was seen a handful of times. J is TRBJ2-2 and V is TRBV14, with D perhaps TRBD2 (5 bases). The V end was cut by 4 bases, the J end by 5 bases, with 14 bases between. This CDR3 spans 15 amino acids. In germline, CDR1 is SGHDN, CDR2 FVKESK. For the CDR3, the DNA is TGTGCCAGCAGCCCAGTCGGATCGGGGACCGGGGAGCTGTTTTTT. This translates into CASSPVGSGTGELFF.

CDR3 in DNA: TGTGCCAGCTCACGGACGACGGGGGAGACTGAAGCTTTCTTT. As protein: CASSRTTGETEAFF. V and J are TRBV18 and TRBJ1-1; D might be TRBD1 (5 bases). This CDR3 has 14 amino acids. Trimming took 4 bases from V and 5 from J, leaving 14 bases between them. CDR1 KGHSH and CDR2 LQKENI come from the germline V gene.

The chain has TRBV27 and TRBJ1-5; D not resolved. Germline-derived CDR1 and CDR2 are MNHEY and SMNVEV (reference sequence). V lost 2 bases to trimming and J lost 7 bases, with 12 bases between them. The CDR3 totals 14 residues. The CDR3 loop is CASSLIKGGQPQHF. The DNA for the CDR3 is TGTGCCAGCAGTTTAATTAAGGGCGGGCAGCCCCAGCATTTT.

The rearrangement joins TRBV5-4 to TRBJ2-5; the D gene is possibly TRBD1 (6 bases). V gave up 0 bases and J gave up 2 bases, with 23 bases separating them. Germline assignment: CDR1 SGHNT and CDR2 YYREEE (reference sequence). There are 19 residues in the CDR3. The CDR3 spells CASSLVGQERVSTQETQYF. CDR3 in DNA: TGTGCCAGCAGCTTGGTGGGACAAGAGAGAGTATCCACTCAAGAGACCCAGTACTTC.

This sequence joins TRBV10-2 and TRBJ1-3; no firm D call. The ends were cut back, 2 bases at V and 4 bases at J, with 9 bases in the middle. The CDR3 loop spans 14 amino acids. Germline-derived CDR1 and CDR2 are WSHSY and SAAADI. The CDR3 DNA is TGCGCCAGCAGTGAGATGGTTGCCGGAAACACCATATATTTT. It codes for CASSEMVAGNTIYF.

The chain combines TRBV19 with TRBJ2-1, with D possibly being TRBD2 (6 bases). Germline lookup yields CDR1 LNHDA and CDR2 SQIVND (reference sequence). CDR3 length: 16 residues. V shed 7 bases and J shed 0 bases, with 16 bases lying between them. CDR3 residues: CASKDSGARSYNEQFF. CDR3 DNA sequence: TGTGCCAGTAAGGATAGCGGAGCCCGCTCCTACAATGAGCAGTTCTTC.

This clone was seen a few times. Within the sample, other DNA sequences also encode this same CDR3. The CDR3 DNA reads TGCAGCGTAAGGACAGATACGCAGTATTTT. This gives the protein CSVRTDTQYF. V is TRBV29-1 and J is TRBJ2-3, with D hard to call. The CDR3 totals 10 residues. Germline assignment: CDR1 SQVTM and CDR2 ANQGSEA. The V end was cut by 6 bases, the J end by 3 bases, with 4 bases between.

This CDR3 is CATSREVGRGNEQFF. The CDR3 DNA reads TGTGCCACCAGCAGAGAAGTCGGGAGAGGGAATGAGCAGTTCTTC. The gene calls are TRBV15 and TRBJ2-1; tentatively, D is TRBD2 (6 bases). Germline V gene sequence: CDR1 LNHNV, CDR2 YYDKDF (reference sequence). The CDR3 is 15 residues long. Trimming took off 0 bases at V and 7 bases at J, with 13 bases between the two ends.

Concerning this clone itself: The same CDR3 arises from other DNA sequences in this sample as well. The gene calls are TRBV9 and TRBJ2-3; D is unresolved. Trimming cost V 0 bases and J 1 base, with 0 bases left between them. Per germline, CDR1 SGDLS and CDR2 YYNGEE. The length of the CDR3 is 12 residues. The CDR3 sequence is CASSVGTDTQYF. The CDR3 DNA reads TGTGCCAGCAGCGTAGGCACAGATACGCAGTATTTT.

The rearrangement joins TRBV29-1 to TRBJ1-1; D might be TRBD1 (6 bases). Trimming took 4 bases from V and 0 from J, leaving 9 bases between them. Looked up from germline, CDR1 is SQVTM and CDR2 is ANQGSEA. This CDR3 has 13 residues. The CDR3 protein is CSVVGGLNTEAFF. The CDR3 bases are TGCAGCGTTGTGGGGGGCCTGAACACTGAAGCTTTCTTT.

There are a few counts of this clone. This rearrangement joins TRBV9 to TRBJ2-1; possibly TRBD1 for D (6 bases). Germline V gives CDR1 SGDLS, CDR2 YYNGEE. The CDR3 spans 12 residues. V was cut by 6 bases and J by 3 bases, with 7 bases left in between. The CDR3 DNA follows: TGTGCCAGCAAGGGGGTCTACAATGAGCAGTTCTTC. As protein: CASKGVYNEQFF.

The CDR3 region has the DNA TGTGCCAGCAGTTTATGGCGGGGGGAAGGCTACACCTTC. This encodes CASSLWRGEGYTF. The chain links TRBV27 to TRBJ1-2, with a possible D match to TRBD1 (5 bases). Germline CDR1 and CDR2: MNHEY and SMNVEV (reference sequence). Trimming cost V 1 base and J 8 bases, with 11 bases left between them. The CDR3 is 13 amino acids.

With respect to this clone: This sample includes further DNA sequences coding for the same CDR3. The genes are TRBV5-4 and TRBJ2-2; 11 nucleotides match TRBD2. Germline V CDR1 and CDR2: SGHNT, YYREEE (reference sequence). This CDR3 spans 15 amino acids. After removal of 1 base from V and 5 bases from J, the junction contained 1 base not matched to a gene. The CDR3 DNA reads TGTGCCAGCAGCTTGACTAGCGGGGGTACCGGGGAGCTGTTTTTT. Its protein product is CASSLTSGGTGELFF.

This clone was seen a handful of times. This sequence joins TRBV25-1 and TRBJ1-2, with D unresolved. V was clipped by 2 bases and J by 8 bases, with 9 bases between them. The CDR3 is 12 residues long. CDR1 and CDR2 (germline): MGHDK, SYGVNS. The CDR3 loop reads CASSEGLFGYTF. CDR3 sequence (DNA): TGTGCCAGCAGTGAAGGACTTTTCGGCTACACCTTC.